Presented here are 10 T cell receptor beta chains from one specimen sequenced in a study of T cell responses to AZD1222 COVID-19 vaccine. Data came from immunoSEQ multiplex PCR; TCRdb stores just in-frame clones and leaves some out. The repertoire has about 150,000 clones, about 87% of them found once; the top ten carry roughly 3.5%. This specimen was peripheral blood, taken on day 0 of MenACWY control vaccination. Receptors were obtained from an adult in good health.

The rearrangement joins TRBV7-2 to TRBJ2-1; D is unclear. Germline-derived CDR1 and CDR2 are SGHTA and FQGNSA. Trimming pared 5 bases from V and 9 bases from J, leaving 11 bases between. This CDR3 comprises 12 residues. The CDR3 region has the DNA TGTGCCAGCAGCCGGCCAACCTTTGAGCAGTTCTTC. Residues: CASSRPTFEQFF.

In this sample, this clone turned up many times. Different DNA sequences within this sample yield the same CDR3. The chain combines TRBV6-5 with TRBJ1-1; TRBD1 might be the D (6 bases). The germline V gene encodes CDR1 MNHEY and CDR2 SVGAGI. The ends were cut back, 5 bases at V and 3 bases at J, with 10 bases in the middle. The CDR3 totals 13 residues. The DNA of the CDR3 is TGTGCCAGCAGTAAACGACAGGACACTGAAGCTTTCTTT. As protein: CASSKRQDTEAFF.

This chain uses TRBV3-1 (or the pseudogene TRBV3-2) with TRBJ2-7, with D hard to call. CDR3 length: 15 residues. V was shortened by 1 base and J by 1 base, with 11 bases between the two germline ends. Looked up from germline, CDR1 is LGHDT and CDR2 is YNNKEL (reference sequence). CDR3 in DNA: TGTGCCAGCAGCCAAGCCCCGGCGCCTTCCTACGAGCAGTACTTC. This codes for CASSQAPAPSYEQYF.

This rearrangement joins TRBV7-9 to TRBJ1-1; TRBD1 aligns across 7 bases. Trimming cost V 3 bases and J 5 bases; bases outside gene matches: 6. CDR3 size: 14 residues. Germline V lookup: CDR1 SEHNR, CDR2 FQNEAQ (reference sequence). The CDR3, as DNA: TGTGCCAGCAGCTTGGAAGGGGGCAAAACTGAAGCTTTCTTT. This gives the protein CASSLEGGKTEAFF.

This chain connects TRBV12-2 to TRBJ1-2; TRBD1 reflects the table's D call only, with no check against the DNA. TRBV12-2 is deemed a pseudogene. CDR3 length: 18 residues. The CDR3 coding sequence is TGTGCAAGTCGCTTAGCTTTTGGACCCCAGGGGACTAACTATGGCTACACCTTC. Protein product: CASRLAFGPQGTNYGYTF.

The chain couples TRBV5-1 to TRBJ1-3; D may be TRBD1 (6 bases). The CDR3 runs to 13 residues. V was pared by 4 bases and J by 1 base, with 6 bases between. Germline-derived CDR1 and CDR2 are SGHRS and YFSETQ. In nucleotides, the CDR3 is TGCGCCAGCAGCGGGACATCTGGAAACACCATATATTTT. This codes for CASSGTSGNTIYF.

This chain connects TRBV29-1 to TRBJ2-2, with 7 bases aligning to TRBD2. The CDR3 spans 14 residues. Germline CDR1 is SQVTM and CDR2 is ANQGSEA. After removal of 7 bases from V and 1 base from J, the junction contained 6 bases not matched to a gene. CDR3 sequence reads: CSGRGGVNTGELFF. Here the CDR3 DNA reads TGCAGCGGGAGGGGAGGGGTGAACACCGGGGAGCTGTTTTTT.

The chain has TRBV15 and TRBJ2-2; 11 nucleotides align to TRBD2. From germline, CDR1 is LNHNV and CDR2 YYDKDF (reference sequence). This CDR3 region has 17 residues. V lost 1 base and J lost 3; bases outside the gene matches: 4. CDR3 loop: CATSRGRTSGYTGELFF. DNA of the CDR3: TGTGCCACCAGCAGAGGACGGACTAGCGGGTACACCGGGGAGCTGTTTTTT.

The CDR3 sequence: CASSELSGSTDTQYF. The CDR3 DNA reads TGTGCCAGCAGTGAACTTAGCGGGAGCACAGATACGCAGTATTTT. This chain links TRBV6-1 with TRBJ2-3; 7 nucleotides line up with TRBD2. Germline loops: CDR1 MNHNS, CDR2 SASEGT. Trimming removed 2 bases from V and 0 bases from J; junction bases left unmatched: 2. CDR3 length equals 15 residues.

This chain connects TRBV5-4 to TRBJ2-5, with 9 nucleotides matching TRBD1. The CDR3 length is 15 residues. The junction had 4 bases not matched to a gene; V was cut back by 0 bases and J by 4 bases. Germline lookup yields CDR1 SGHNT and CDR2 YYREEE (reference sequence). CDR3 sequence reads: CASSLAGTGRETQYF. The CDR3, as DNA: TGTGCCAGCAGCTTGGCCGGGACAGGGAGAGAGACCCAGTACTTC.